The rows below give T cell receptor beta chains drawn from one sample of a study of blood T cells in healthy people across ages. TCRdb itself ran the 5' RACE reads through MiXCR, one entry per CDR3 protein. The sample lists around 940,000 distinct CDR3 sequences; approximately 50% were seen once. Material: blood. Receptors originate from a woman aged 55-70 years in good health. CDR3s include the opening cysteine and the closing phenylalanine or tryptophan. Each record gives: CDR3 length, V gene, D gene, clone size, J gene, CDR3 protein, CDR3 DNA. A D gene is named only where the DNA matches it firmly. Only part of the rows carry a size: once, few, many, or a class if the clone is expanded.

>16|TRBV18|NA|NA|TRBJ1-1
CASSPTVRSISTEAFF
TGTGCCAGCTCTCCTACAGTGAGGTCTATAAGCACTGAAGCTTTCTTT
>14|TRBV6-5|NA|NA|TRBJ1-2
CASSYTRFNYGYTF
TGTGCCAGCAGTTACACACGGTTCAACTATGGCTACACCTTC
>15|TRBV18|NA|NA|TRBJ1-1
CASSPSSGGNTEAFF
TGTGCCAGCTCACCTTCGTCAGGCGGGAACACTGAAGCTTTCTTT
>16|TRBV12-3/TRBV12-4|TRBD2|NA|TRBJ2-7
CASSLASGSSNNEQYF
TGTGCCAGCAGTTTGGCTAGCGGGAGTTCCAACAATGAGCAGTACTTC
>15|TRBV10-3|TRBD2|NA|TRBJ2-7
CAISGRLAASYEQYF
TGTGCCATCAGTGGGAGACTAGCGGCCTCCTACGAGCAGTACTTC
>14|TRBV12-3/TRBV12-4|NA|NA|TRBJ2-3
CATAITGITDTQYF
TGTGCCACAGCAATCACAGGGATCACAGATACGCAGTATTTT
>14|TRBV20-1|TRBD2|once|TRBJ2-7
CSGYSSGRVREQYF
TGCAGTGGTTACTCCAGCGGGAGGGTGAGGGAGCAGTACTTC
>13|TRBV28|TRBD1|NA|TRBJ1-2
CASSGTGFAGYTF
TGTGCCAGCAGTGGGACAGGGTTCGCTGGCTACACCTTC
>16|TRBV28|NA|NA|TRBJ2-3
CASSSHREEGGDTQYF
TGTGCCAGCAGTTCCCACAGGGAAGAGGGGGGGGATACGCAGTATTTT
>17|TRBV3-1|NA|NA|TRBJ2-3
CASSRRGLAANTDTQYF
TGTGCCAGCAGCCGAAGGGGGCTAGCGGCTAACACAGATACGCAGTATTTT